The 22 T cell receptor beta chains presented below share a single source sample, sequenced in a study of T cell clonality in common variable immunodeficiency (dated by TCRdb to between 2015 and 2016). Libraries were constructed by the immunoSEQ multiplex PCR assay. TCRdb stores this immuneACCESS table with in-frame sequences only. Part of the clones is absent; in the studies checked, under half of the shortfall reflects unresolved V genes, and no reason is known for the rest. The sample counts around 45,000 clones, each observed more than once. The ten largest clones take up about 10% of the sample. Sequencing used peripheral blood mononuclear cells. The source is a person between 18 and 75 years old in good health.

In its sample, this clone was seen many times. The observed sequence ends 3 residues before the CDR3 terminus, with the missing tail filled in from the germline J gene. The chain uses TRBV2 and TRBJ2-3; 8 bases are a match to TRBD1. J was trimmed by 1 base and V by 0 bases; bases with no gene match: 9. The CDR3 sequence is 18 residues long. The germline V gene has CDR1 SNHLY and CDR2 FYNNEI. The CDR3 loop reads CASSEALIPGQGTDTQYF. The sequenced part of the CDR3 DNA is TGTGCCAGCAGTGAAGCGTTGATCCCGGGACAGGGCACAGATACG.

Ten or more counts support this clone. The CDR3 goes on 3 residues after the read ends, and that part is filled in from the germline J gene. The J gene is TRBJ2-5, the V gene TRBV7-6; 8 bases line up with TRBD1. The CDR3 runs to 14 residues. V was clipped by 4 bases and J by 4 bases; unmatched bases: 5. Per germline, CDR1 SGHVS and CDR2 FNYEAQ. CDR3 protein: CASSSRGQVETQYF. CDR3 DNA, as far as it was read: TGTGCCAGCAGCTCCAGGGGGCAGGTAGAGACC.

This clone was counted only a few times. The read ends 3 residues before the CDR3 terminus; that terminus is restored from the germline J gene. The rearrangement links TRBV7-3 to TRBJ2-3, with 8 nucleotides matching TRBD2. Trimming cost V 5 bases and J 2 bases; bases outside gene matches: 9. The CDR3 covers 16 residues. Germline V gives CDR1 SGHTA, CDR2 FQGTGA. The sequenced CDR3 bases are TGTGCCAGCAGCCTCATAGCGGGGAGCTACACAGATACG. As protein: CASSLIAGSYTDT. The whole CDR3 protein reads CASSLIAGSYTDTQYF. Full variable domain (outside the CDR3, taken from reference TRBV7-3 and TRBJ2-3): GAGVSQTPSNKVTEKGKYVELRCDPISGHTALYWYRQSLGQGPEFLIYFQGTGAADDSGLPNDRFFAVRPEGSVSTLKIQRTERGDSAVYLCASSLIAGSYTDTQYFGPGTRLTVL.

This clone was counted ten times or more. Read coverage stops 3 residues before the CDR3 terminus; the germline J gene supplies the remainder. V and J are TRBV6-2 or TRBV6-3 and TRBJ2-5; TRBD2 matches 9 bases. This CDR3 has 17 residues. Trimming cost V 2 bases and J 2 bases; bases outside gene matches: 9. CDR1 and CDR2 (germline): MNHEY, SVGEGT. The CDR3 spells CASSYGPSGAFQETQYF. The covered CDR3 bases are TGTGCCAGCAGTTACGGGCCTAGCGGGGCCTTTCAAGAGACC.

This clone was detected ten times or more. The read is 3 residues too short to cover the CDR3 end, so that end is filled in from the germline J gene. This sequence joins TRBV6-2 or TRBV6-3 and TRBJ1-3, with D unresolved. Germline V gene sequence: CDR1 MNHEY, CDR2 SVGEGT. Trimming took off 9 bases at V and 9 bases at J, with 15 bases between the two ends. This CDR3 spans 12 amino acids. CDR3 amino acids: CASSTSGSTIYF. CDR3 bases read: TGTGCCAGTTCCACCTCCGGGTCCACC.

This clone has only a few counts. The read gets to within 3 residues of the CDR3 end, and the germline J gene fills in the rest. This chain uses TRBV7-9 with TRBJ2-1, with D tentatively TRBD2 (5 bases). The V end was cut by 2 bases, the J end by 9 bases, with 8 bases between. The CDR3 is made up of 12 amino acids. Germline CDR1 is SEHNR and CDR2 is FQNEAQ (reference sequence). The CDR3 sequence: CASSLIAGEQFF. The CDR3 DNA, read in part, is TGTGCCAGCAGCTTAATTGCGGGTGAG.

This clone was found many times. From the germline J gene comes the end of the CDR3, since the read stops 3 residues before it. The chain uses TRBV28 and TRBJ1-2, with 7 bases matching TRBD1. Germline V lookup: CDR1 MDHEN, CDR2 SYDVKM. The length of the CDR3 is 14 residues. V shed 6 bases and J 4 bases; nucleotides not matched to a gene: 8. The DNA read from the CDR3 is TGTGCCAGCAGGACGAGGGGGCGCATCTATGGC. Residues: CASRTRGRIYG. The complete CDR3 protein is CASRTRGRIYGYTF.

This clone was seen at least ten times. The read is 3 residues too short to cover the CDR3 end, so that end is filled in from the germline J gene. This sequence joins TRBV7-9 and TRBJ2-1, with 8 bases identical to TRBD2. This CDR3 is 15 amino acids long. Unmatched junction bases numbered 8, after V lost 3 bases and J lost 7 bases. Per the germline V gene, CDR1 is SEHNR and CDR2 is FQNEAQ (reference sequence). The CDR3 loop reads CASSFSGNTQNEQFF. CDR3 DNA (partial): TGTGCCAGCAGCTTTAGCGGGAATACCCAAAATGAG. The full variable domain, rest sourced from reference TRBV7-9 and TRBJ2-1, is DTGVSQNPRHKITKRGQNVTFRCDPISEHNRLYWYRQTLGQGPEFLTYFQNEAQLEKSRLLSDRFSAERPKGSFSTLEIQRTEQGDSAMYLCASSFSGNTQNEQFFGPGTRLTVL.

This clone was observed at least ten times. The read gets to within 3 residues of the CDR3 end, and the germline J gene fills in the rest. The chain recombines TRBV5-1 with TRBJ1-2; D is uncertain. Germline CDR1 is SGHRS and CDR2 is YFSETQ. V lost 1 base, J lost 3 bases, and 13 bases lay in between. The CDR3 sequence is 15 residues long. The CDR3 bases that were read are TGCGCCAGCAGCTTGACCGGGGATGTGTACTATGGC. Protein: CASSLTGDVYYG. The entire CDR3 protein is CASSLTGDVYYGYTF.

This clone was found many times. The CDR3 bases that were read are TGCGCCAGCAGTTGGGGACGGACAGGGTACACCGGGGAG. It is translated as CASSWGRTGYTGE. The full-length CDR3 reads as CASSWGRTGYTGELFF. The chain joins TRBV5-1 to TRBJ2-2, with 8 positions matching TRBD1. The CDR3 goes on 3 residues after the read ends, and that part is filled in from the germline J gene. The CDR3 contains 16 residues. Unmatched junction bases numbered 9, after V lost 5 bases and J lost 3 bases. Germline lookup yields CDR1 SGHRS and CDR2 YFSETQ.

This clone was seen more than once but under ten times. This clone may be a read error of a much larger clone one base away. The read falls 3 residues short of the CDR3 end, and the missing part is taken from the germline J gene. The same CDR3 can be traced to other DNA sequences in this sample. The chain has TRBV7-2 and TRBJ1-1, with 7 positions matching TRBD1. CDR1 SGHTA and CDR2 FQGNSA come from the germline V gene. This CDR3 has 14 amino acids. The CDR3 sequence: CASRKGARNTEAFF. The sequenced part of the CDR3 DNA is TGCGCCAGCAGGAAGGGGGCGAGGAACACTGAA.

This clone was recorded at least ten times. The read finishes 3 residues shy of the CDR3 end, and the germline J gene is used to complete it. The chain combines TRBV6-1 with TRBJ1-2, with no clear D. CDR3 length: 12 residues. Per the germline V gene, CDR1 is MNHNS and CDR2 is SASEGT. The CDR3 sequence is CASSEIVVGYTF. The part of the CDR3 DNA that was read is TGTGCCAGCAGTGAAATAGTTGTGGGC.

This clone has at least ten counts. The read ends 3 residues early relative to the CDR3; the germline J gene fills the gap. This chain joins TRBV20-1 and TRBJ2-1; 11 nucleotides align to TRBD2. The CDR3 has 15 amino acids. The trim removed 6 bases at V and 0 bases at J, leaving 4 bases unmatched. Germline V gene sequence: CDR1 DFQATT, CDR2 SNEGSKA (reference sequence). The CDR3 bases that were read are TGCAGTGCGAAGGGACTAGCGGTCTCCTACAATGAG. It encodes CSAKGLAVSYNE. The complete CDR3 reads CSAKGLAVSYNEQFF.

This clone was seen many times. The read finishes 3 residues shy of the CDR3 end, and the germline J gene is used to complete it. The chain has TRBV5-1 and TRBJ2-7; no clear D gene. CDR3 length: 17 amino acids. CDR1 is SGHRS, CDR2 YFSETQ, per germline. V was trimmed by 0 bases and J by 0 bases, leaving 16 bases between them. CDR3: CASSLESVAASSYEQYF. Incomplete CDR3 DNA: TGCGCCAGCAGCTTGGAGTCCGTAGCCGCGAGCTCCTACGAG.

In this sample, this clone turned up a few times. The CDR3 end is not reached by the read, which stops 3 residues before it; the germline J gene fills it in. The V and J genes are TRBV6-2 or TRBV6-3 and TRBJ2-4; D uncertain. The CDR3 runs to 14 residues. Germline V lookup: CDR1 MNHEY, CDR2 SVGEGT. CDR3 DNA (partial): TGTGCCAGCAGTTACTCGCGAAGCTACTATGGT. It encodes CASSYSRSYYG. The complete CDR3 protein is CASSYSRSYYGQYF.

As concerns this clone: Read data end 3 residues before the CDR3 end; the end is taken from the germline J gene. The gene calls are TRBV19 and TRBJ1-2, with D unclear. CDR1 LNHDA and CDR2 SQIVND come from the germline V gene (reference sequence). Trimming shortened V by 7 bases and J by 3 bases, and 15 bases separated the two germline ends. CDR3 size: 14 residues. Incomplete CDR3 DNA: TGTGCCAGTAAGTCCCCCCCGCCGGACTATGGC. It specifies CASKSPPPDYG. The whole CDR3 region reads CASKSPPPDYGYTF.

This clone was seen ten or more times. The read ends 3 residues before the CDR3 terminus; that terminus is restored from the germline J gene. J is TRBJ2-7 and V is TRBV27; D might be TRBD2 (6 bases). V lost 9 bases, J lost 0 bases, and 15 bases lay in between. The CDR3 loop spans 14 amino acids. Germline CDR1 reads MNHEY; CDR2 reads SMNVEV (reference sequence). CDR3 DNA (partial): TGTGCCAGTAGCTTCGGGGGAAGCTCCTACGAG. Translated, it gives CASSFGGSSYE. The complete CDR3 protein is CASSFGGSSYEQYF.

This clone was detected many times. The read ends 3 residues shy of where the CDR3 ends; the end is completed using the germline J gene. The J gene is TRBJ2-3, the V gene TRBV13, with 7 bases fitting TRBD1. V dropped 5 bases and J dropped 4; count of bases not matched to a gene: 12. The length of the CDR3 is 16 residues. Germline-derived CDR1 and CDR2 are PRHDT and FYEKMQ (reference sequence). CDR3 DNA (partial): TGTGCCAGCAGCCTCTTCGGACAGGAAGGTCCAGATACG. This sequence encodes CASSLFGQEGPDT. From start to end, the CDR3 is CASSLFGQEGPDTQYF.

The table lists this clone with many counts. The CDR3 end falls 3 residues outside the read, so it is completed with the germline J gene. This chain joins TRBV2 and TRBJ1-1; tentative D call: TRBD1 (5 bases). The CDR3 has 11 amino acids. From germline, CDR1 is SNHLY and CDR2 FYNNEI. The germline V and J ends were trimmed by 8 bases and 6 bases, with 10 bases remaining between them. CDR3 sequence: CASGGVAEAFF. The DNA read from the CDR3 is TGTGCCAGCGGGGGGGTCGCTGAA.

This clone has at least ten counts. The read halts 3 residues ahead of the CDR3 end, with the missing end drawn from the germline J gene. The rearrangement links TRBV7-8 to TRBJ2-7; 9 nucleotides match TRBD1. Germline CDR1 SGHVS, CDR2 FQNEAQ. V lost 5 bases to trimming and J lost 6 bases; unmatched junction nucleotides: 2. The CDR3 sequence is 12 residues long. The CDR3 bases that were read are TGTGCCAGCAGCGGGACAGGGTCCGAG. Protein sequence: CASSGTGSE. The full-length CDR3 reads as CASSGTGSEQYF. The full variable domain, rest sourced from reference TRBV7-8 and TRBJ2-7, is GAGVSQSPRYKVAKRGQDVALRCDPISGHVSLFWYQQALGQGPEFLTYFQNEAQLDKSGLPSDRFFAERPEGSVSTLKIQRTQQEDSAVYLCASSGTGSEQYFGPGTRLTVT.

This clone appeared many times. The CDR3 DNA, read in part, is TGTGCCAGCAGTGAACCTCGACAGGTGGTTAGCTCCTATAATTCACCC. This codes for CASSEPRQVVSSYNSP. The complete CDR3 protein is CASSEPRQVVSSYNSPLHF. The chain combines TRBV6-1 with TRBJ1-6, with TRBD1 as a possible D gene (6 bases). The CDR3 end lies 3 residues beyond the end of the read and is filled in from the germline J gene. Germline CDR1 MNHNS, CDR2 SASEGT. This CDR3 region has 19 residues. V lost 2 bases, J lost 0 bases, and 17 bases lay in between.

This clone has a count of ten or more. With the read ending 3 residues before the CDR3 end, the germline J gene is used to fill in that end. The rearrangement joins TRBV20-1 to TRBJ1-2, with a tentative D call TRBD1 (5 bases). V lost 0 bases to trimming and J lost 4 bases, with 15 bases between them. The CDR3 loop spans 15 amino acids. Looked up from germline, CDR1 is DFQATT and CDR2 is SNEGSKA (reference sequence). Here the CDR3 reads CSARDPLGGVYGYTF. The CDR3 bases that were read are TGCAGTGCTAGAGACCCTTTGGGGGGTGTCTATGGC.